The clone carrying this TCR beta chain showed up just a few times. Antigen unknown. These data originate in a study of T-cell memory formation after mild COVID-19. Study observations and caveats: Among clones contracting day 15 to 85, CD4/CD8 was balanced, whereas later expanders leaned CD4+.

CDR1 and CDR2 (germline): SGHAT, FQNNGV. The CDR3 sequence is 19 residues long. V trimming: 6 bases; J trimming: 2 bases; junction bases outside the gene matches: 19. TCRdb re-called the 5' RACE reads through MiXCR, storing one row per CDR3 protein. The sample shows around 180,000 distinct CDR3 sequences, around 16% of them seen only once. This clonotype was obtained from an adult woman who had mild COVID-19 (a few samples of this study predate the infection). Cell type and time point are not known. The sequenced sample was PBMCs or a T cell subset sorted from them (not recorded which). This sequence joins TRBV11-2 and TRBJ1-2; 9 bases are a match to TRBD1. CDR3 DNA sequence: TGTGCCAGCAGATATTGGAAACCGCGAGGGACAGGGCCAAACTATGGCTACACCTTC. Translating gives CASRYWKPRGTGPNYGYTF.